These 27 T cell receptor beta chains were all obtained from the same sample, sequenced in a study of response to subunit inactivated influenza vaccine. TCRdb processed the RT-PCR reads anew with MiXCR; each CDR3 protein has one entry. The table includes about 780,000 distinct CDR3 sequences, about a fifth detected once. The starting material was PBMCs from blood, obtained roughly 5 days after vaccination. Source of these receptors: a man aged 45-65 years who received an inactivated influenza vaccine.

This clonotype was picked up a small number of times. This chain joins TRBV5-1 and TRBJ2-3; D is undetermined. Trimming took off 5 bases at V and 4 bases at J, with 14 bases between the two ends. The germline V gene encodes CDR1 SGHRS and CDR2 YFSETQ. The CDR3 loop spans 14 amino acids. This CDR3 reads CASRNPDGADTQYF. Here the CDR3 DNA reads TGCGCCAGCAGAAACCCGGATGGCGCAGATACGCAGTATTTT.

This clonotype was counted a few times. The V call is TRBV20-1, the J call TRBJ1-1; D is possibly TRBD1 (5 bases). This CDR3 contains 12 residues. Germline lookup yields CDR1 DFQATT and CDR2 SNEGSKA (reference sequence). V lost 5 bases, J lost 0 bases, and 7 bases lay in between. CDR3 residues: CSAGGMNTEAFF. The CDR3 DNA is TGCAGTGCTGGGGGTATGAACACTGAAGCTTTCTTT.

In its sample, this clonotype was seen a few times. V and J are TRBV30 and TRBJ2-7, with D possibly TRBD2 on 5 matching bases. The germline CDR1 and CDR2 sequences are GTSNPN and SVGIG (reference sequence). This CDR3 has 14 residues. Deletions cut 4 bases from V and 2 bases from J, with 15 bases between. CDR3: CAWTAVPRTYEQYF. The CDR3 coding sequence is TGTGCCTGGACAGCGGTACCGAGGACCTACGAGCAGTACTTC.

The table lists this clonotype with many counts. The rearrangement uses TRBV7-2 and TRBJ2-2; D not resolved. Germline CDR1 is SGHTA and CDR2 is FQGNSA. This CDR3 region has 15 residues. V lost 5 bases to trimming and J lost 1 base, with 11 bases between them. CDR3 sequence (DNA): TGTGCCAGCAGCCGTACGCCAGGGAACACCGGGGAGCTGTTTTTT. Its protein is CASSRTPGNTGELFF.

The chain recombines TRBV12-3 or TRBV12-4 with TRBJ2-5; D might be TRBD2 (7 bases). With 8 bases removed from V and 7 bases from J, the gap between germline ends came to 20 bases. The CDR3 runs to 14 residues. The CDR3 coding sequence is TGTGCCAGCGCCCCGGCGGGGGCGGGCGGGACCCAGTACTTC. The encoded protein is CASAPAGAGGTQYF.

This clonotype has just a few counts. In DNA, the CDR3 is TGCAGTGCCACTACCTACGAGCAGTACTTC. It is translated as CSATTYEQYF. The chain recombines TRBV20-1 with TRBJ2-7; D ambiguous. The germline V gene has CDR1 DFQATT and CDR2 SNEGSKA (reference sequence). Trimming removed 6 bases at V and 2 bases at J, with 5 bases between. The CDR3 extends over 10 amino acids.

This clonotype appeared a few times. The CDR3 loop reads CSARDRTSGGDTQYF. CDR3 nucleotide sequence: TGCAGTGCTAGAGATCGAACTAGCGGGGGAGATACGCAGTATTTT. The chain joins TRBV20-1 to TRBJ2-3, with 11 bases that match TRBD2. V lost 0 bases to trimming and J lost 5 bases; unmatched junction nucleotides: 4. Germline loops: CDR1 DFQATT, CDR2 SNEGSKA (reference sequence). The CDR3 is 15 amino acids.

Written as DNA, the CDR3 is TGCAGTGCTAGATGGGGGTCTAGCAATCAGCCCCAGCATTTT. Encoded protein: CSARWGSSNQPQHF. The chain links TRBV20-1 to TRBJ1-5; weak D call: TRBD1 (5 bases). Trimming shortened V by 2 bases and J by 0 bases, and 8 bases separated the two germline ends. Germline CDR1 and CDR2: DFQATT and SNEGSKA (reference sequence). The CDR3 totals 14 residues.

This clonotype showed up just a few times. This chain connects TRBV28 to TRBJ1-2, with D possibly being TRBD1 (5 bases). The CDR3 is 13 residues long. Trimming took off 6 bases at V and 4 bases at J, with 12 bases between the two ends. Germline V gene data show CDR1 as MDHEN and CDR2 as SYDVKM. The chain's CDR3 is CASSLRGSYGYTF. DNA of the CDR3: TGTGCCAGCAGCCTAAGGGGCTCCTATGGCTACACCTTC.

V usage is TRBV7-9 and J usage is TRBJ1-2; unclear D gene. Germline V gene lookup returns CDR1 SEHNR and CDR2 FQNEAQ (reference sequence). Deletions cut 0 bases from V and 6 bases from J, with 11 bases between. The CDR3 is made up of 14 amino acids. CDR3 sequence reads: CASSLAGIFDGYTF. CDR3 DNA sequence: TGTGCCAGCAGCTTAGCGGGAATTTTTGATGGCTACACCTTC.

This clonotype was recorded once. The chain uses TRBV2 and TRBJ1-1, with 7 nucleotides matching TRBD1. CDR1 is SNHLY and CDR2 is FYNNEI in the germline V gene. J gave up 0 bases and V 6 bases, and 7 bases lay outside the gene matches. This CDR3 has 15 amino acids. CDR3 region: CASRKPGQMNTEAFF. The CDR3, as DNA: TGTGCCAGCAGGAAACCGGGACAGATGAACACTGAAGCTTTCTTT.

V and J are TRBV20-1 and TRBJ2-7; D may correspond to TRBD1 or TRBD2 (5 bases each). Germline-derived CDR1 and CDR2 are DFQATT and SNEGSKA (reference sequence). Trimming shortened V by 3 bases and J by 0 bases, and 9 bases separated the two germline ends. This CDR3 spans 13 amino acids. As DNA, the CDR3 is TGCAGTGCTAGCCGGGGCAGCTCCTACGAGCAGTACTTC. This gives the protein CSASRGSSYEQYF.

The sample holds a few counts of this clonotype. This chain uses TRBV4-2 with TRBJ2-7, with 8 bases fitting TRBD1. The CDR3 runs to 16 residues. With V trimmed by 4 bases and J by 7 bases, 15 bases remained unmatched. Germline values: CDR1 LGHNA, CDR2 YNFKEQ. CDR3 region: CASSRPPGTGSGEQYF. The CDR3 nucleotides are TGTGCCAGCAGCCGACCACCCGGGACAGGAAGTGGAGAGCAGTACTTC.

In DNA form, the CDR3 reads TGTGCCAGCAGCCTAAGAGTCAATTATGGCTACGAGCAGTACTTC. This translates into CASSLRVNYGYEQYF. The rearrangement joins TRBV3-1 to TRBJ2-7; D uncertain. The germline V gene has CDR1 LGHDT and CDR2 YNNKEL (reference sequence). The CDR3 sequence is 15 residues long. Trimming shortened V by 4 bases and J by 3 bases, and 16 bases separated the two germline ends.

The chain combines TRBV7-9 with TRBJ2-3, with D perhaps TRBD1 (5 bases). This CDR3 spans 16 amino acids. V lost 3 bases to trimming and J lost 5 bases, with 18 bases between them. The germline V gene encodes CDR1 SEHNR and CDR2 FQNEAQ (reference sequence). This chain's CDR3 is CASSLGRSSGQDTQYF. The DNA of the CDR3 is TGTGCCAGCAGCTTGGGCCGATCCTCAGGACAAGATACGCAGTATTTT.

This chain joins TRBV6-2 or TRBV6-3 and TRBJ2-7; TRBD2 agrees at 8 bases. CDR3 length: 15 amino acids. Germline CDR1 and CDR2: MNHEY and SVGEGT. With 5 bases clipped from V and 7 bases from J, the junction kept 13 bases outside the gene matches. The CDR3 nucleotides read TGTGCCAGCAGTACTTCACTAGCGGCGACCTCTGAGCAGTACTTC. This codes for CASSTSLAATSEQYF.

The sample holds a few counts of this clonotype. The chain combines TRBV7-8 with TRBJ1-6; D is ambiguous. This CDR3 is 12 amino acids long. Germline assignment: CDR1 SGHVS and CDR2 FQNEAQ. V was cut by 2 bases and J by 10 bases, with 6 bases left in between. The CDR3 spells CASSLRGSPLHF. DNA of the CDR3: TGTGCCAGCAGCTTAAGAGGATCACCCCTCCACTTT.

The chain has TRBV7-2 and TRBJ2-3; D is possibly TRBD2 (7 bases). V lost 2 bases and J 8 bases, leaving 20 bases between the germline ends. Per the germline V gene, CDR1 is SGHTA and CDR2 is FQGNSA. This CDR3 has 16 residues. CDR3 sequence (DNA): TGTGCCAGCAGCTTAAGGGTCGGGACACGCGGGGGTACGCAGTATTTT. Translated: CASSLRVGTRGGTQYF. The full variable domain, its missing parts supplied by reference TRBV7-2 and TRBJ2-3, is GAGVSQSPSNKVTEKGKDVELRCDPISGHTALYWYRQSLGQGLEFLIYFQGNSAPDKSGLPSDRFSAERTGGSVSTLTIQRTQQEDSAVYLCASSLRVGTRGGTQYFGPGTRLTVL.

The CDR3 here is CASSGGKGHSYEQYF. Here the CDR3 DNA reads TGTGCCAGCAGCGGAGGGAAGGGGCACTCCTACGAGCAGTACTTC. The V gene is TRBV9, the J gene TRBJ2-7; tentatively, D is TRBD1 or TRBD2 (5 bases each). Trimming removed 3 bases at V and 0 bases at J, with 13 bases between. Germline V gene sequence: CDR1 SGDLS, CDR2 YYNGEE. This CDR3 comprises 15 residues.

This clonotype occurred a few times. This chain joins TRBV11-3 and TRBJ2-1; D is uncertain. V dropped 5 bases and J dropped 6 bases, with 14 bases sitting between them. The germline V gene encodes CDR1 SGHNT and CDR2 YENEEA. The CDR3 covers 14 residues. The CDR3 DNA is TGTGCCAGCAGCGAGCAGGTTGTAGGCAATGAGCAGTTCTTC. Amino acid sequence: CASSEQVVGNEQFF. The variable domain in full, completed from reference TRBV11-3 and TRBJ2-1, reads EAGVVQSPRYKIIEKKQPVAFWCNPISGHNTLYWYLQNLGQGPELLIRYENEEAVDDSQLPKDRFSAERLKGVDSTLKIQPAELGDSAVYLCASSEQVVGNEQFFGPGTRLTVL.

On this clonotype itself: A junction boundary mismatches the germline segment, possibly from a read error. The rearrangement joins TRBV29-1 to TRBJ2-3; the match to TRBD1 covers 7 bases. Germline assignment: CDR1 SQVTM and CDR2 ANQGSEA. This CDR3 is built from 14 residues. CDR3 bases: TGCAGCGTCGCGAGTGGACAGGCGACAGATACGGAGTATTTT. It codes for CSVASGQATDTEYF.

This clonotype was seen at least ten times. The chain recombines TRBV28 with TRBJ1-5; 10 bases align to TRBD1. V shed 4 bases and J 6 bases; nucleotides not matched to a gene: 6. This CDR3 spans 15 amino acids. From germline, CDR1 is MDHEN and CDR2 SYDVKM. CDR3 residues: CASSWLGQGVQPQHF. CDR3 sequence (DNA): TGTGCCAGCAGTTGGCTCGGACAGGGGGTTCAGCCCCAGCATTTT. The full variable domain, in which reference TRBV28 and TRBJ1-5 provide the parts outside the CDR3, is DVKVTQSSRYLVKRTGEKVFLECVQDMDHENMFWYRQDPGLGLRLIYFSYDVKMKEKGDIPEGYSVSREKKERFSLILESASTNQTSMYLCASSWLGQGVQPQHFGDGTRLSIL.

The rearrangement uses TRBV7-9 and TRBJ2-2; no reliable D call. CDR3 length equals 14 residues. The ends were cut back, 1 base at V and 4 bases at J, with 7 bases in the middle. Germline CDR1 and CDR2: SEHNR and FQNEAQ (reference sequence). CDR3 in amino acids: CASSLESITGELFF. The CDR3, as DNA: TGTGCCAGCAGCTTAGAATCGATCACCGGGGAGCTGTTTTTT.

This clonotype was found a few times. The CDR3 DNA follows: TGCAGTGCTAGACCAGTGGGACTAGCGGGACCTTACTCCTACAATGAGCAGTTCTTC. Protein product: CSARPVGLAGPYSYNEQFF. V gene TRBV20-1 combines with J gene TRBJ2-1; 13 bases match TRBD2. Looked up from germline, CDR1 is DFQATT and CDR2 is SNEGSKA (reference sequence). After removal of 2 bases from V and 0 bases from J, the junction contained 10 bases not matched to a gene. The CDR3 is 19 amino acids.

This chain joins TRBV29-1 and TRBJ1-1, with D hard to call. The CDR3 spans 13 residues. CDR1 SQVTM and CDR2 ANQGSEA come from the germline V gene. V dropped 3 bases and J dropped 5 bases, with 13 bases sitting between them. As DNA, the CDR3 is TGCAGCGTTGATAAAGGCTCGGGGACTGAAGCTTTCTTT. Protein product: CSVDKGSGTEAFF.

This clonotype turned up a few times. The chain carries TRBV28 and TRBJ1-2; D remains ambiguous. V was shortened by 3 bases and J by 2 bases, with 10 bases between the two germline ends. Germline V CDR1 and CDR2: MDHEN, SYDVKM. This CDR3 contains 14 residues. Here the CDR3 DNA reads TGTGCCAGCAGTTTGGTAGACGGGAACTATGGCTACACCTTC. Protein: CASSLVDGNYGYTF.

Regarding this clonotype: Sequence at one end of the junction differs from germline and may be a read error. The genes are TRBV12-3 or TRBV12-4 and TRBJ2-5; D not certain. The CDR3 runs 14 residues. This CDR3 reads CTSSLTARQETQYF. For the CDR3, the DNA is TGTACCAGCAGTTTAACAGCTCGACAAGAGACCCAGTACTTC.